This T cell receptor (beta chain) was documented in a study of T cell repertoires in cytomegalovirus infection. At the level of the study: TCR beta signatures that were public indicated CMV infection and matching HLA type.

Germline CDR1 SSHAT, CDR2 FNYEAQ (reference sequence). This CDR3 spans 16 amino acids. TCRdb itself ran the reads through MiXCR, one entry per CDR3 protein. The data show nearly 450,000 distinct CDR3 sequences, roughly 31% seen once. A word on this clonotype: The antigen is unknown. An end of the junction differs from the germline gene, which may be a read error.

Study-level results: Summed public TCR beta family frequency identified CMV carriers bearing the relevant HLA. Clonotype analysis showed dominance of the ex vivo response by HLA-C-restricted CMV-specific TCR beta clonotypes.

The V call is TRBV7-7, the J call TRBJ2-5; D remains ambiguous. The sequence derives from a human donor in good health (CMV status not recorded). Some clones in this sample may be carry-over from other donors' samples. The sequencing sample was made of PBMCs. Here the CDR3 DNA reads TGTGCTAGCAGCCCAGGCCCCGGCTACTTACAAGAGACCCAGTACTTC. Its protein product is CASSPGPGYLQETQYF.